Below, 23 T cell receptor beta chains from the same sample are listed, as sequenced in a study of chemoradiotherapy in HPV16-positive cancers. The protocol was immunoSEQ multiplex PCR, while the TCRdb copy is restricted to in-frame clones and leaves out a portion. The sample carries 15,000 to 20,000 clones, under 80% recorded once. This material was collected from a patient who underwent chemoradiotherapy. The receptors shown here come from a human donor with HPV-associated anogenital cancer.

The gene calls are TRBV18 and TRBJ1-2; 8 nucleotides align to TRBD1. Per germline, CDR1 KGHSH and CDR2 LQKENI. V lost 6 bases to trimming and J lost 5 bases; unmatched junction nucleotides: 8. CDR3 size: 14 residues. This CDR3 reads CASSDRGVTYGYTF. CDR3 sequence (DNA): TGTGCCAGCTCCGACAGGGGAGTTACGTATGGCTACACCTTC.

The CDR3 sequence: CASSGHVQETQYF. DNA for the CDR3: TGTGCCAGCAGCGGACACGTCCAAGAGACCCAGTACTTC. This chain connects TRBV11-3 to TRBJ2-5; TRBD1 is a possible D gene (5 bases). V dropped 5 bases and J dropped 1 base, with 8 bases sitting between them. Germline lookup yields CDR1 SGHNT and CDR2 YENEEA. The CDR3 covers 13 residues.

The chain has TRBV7-9 and TRBJ1-1; D is uncertain. Germline CDR1 SEHNR, CDR2 FQNEAQ (reference sequence). Trimming took off 10 bases at V and 0 bases at J, with 15 bases between the two ends. There are 14 residues in the CDR3. CDR3 nucleotide sequence: TGTGCCACTCAGCAAGGGCAGATGAACACTGAAGCTTTCTTT. Its protein product is CATQQGQMNTEAFF.

V usage is TRBV10-3 and J usage is TRBJ1-2; D is unclear. V was pared by 1 base and J by 9 bases, with 12 bases between. This CDR3 is 13 amino acids long. CDR1 ENHRY and CDR2 SYGVKD come from the germline V gene. The CDR3 is CAISEYGPESYTF. In DNA, the CDR3 is TGTGCCATCAGTGAGTACGGGCCGGAGAGCTACACCTTC.

The chain couples TRBV30 to TRBJ2-7; TRBD2 matches 7 bases. The CDR3 contains 12 residues. Germline CDR1 and CDR2: GTSNPN and SVGIG (reference sequence). V lost 5 bases, J lost 3 bases, and 4 bases stayed unmatched. Here the CDR3 DNA reads TGTGCCTGGGCAGCGGGATACTACGAGCAGTACTTC. It yields the protein CAWAAGYYEQYF.

The V gene is TRBV11-2, the J gene TRBJ2-7, with D unresolved. The CDR3 covers 15 residues. V lost 5 bases to trimming and J lost 2 bases, with 16 bases between them. In germline, CDR1 is SGHAT, CDR2 FQNNGV. The CDR3: CASSPSMALTYEQYF. CDR3 coding DNA: TGTGCCAGCAGCCCCTCAATGGCACTGACCTACGAGCAGTACTTC.

The V and J genes are TRBV27 and TRBJ2-1; the match to TRBD1 covers 7 bases. The length of the CDR3 is 15 residues. Trimming cost V 0 bases and J 1 base; bases outside gene matches: 0. Germline CDR1 is MNHEY and CDR2 is SMNVEV (reference sequence). CDR3 DNA: TGTGCCAGCAGTTTATCACAGGGGTCCTACAATGAGCAGTTCTTC. Protein sequence: CASSLSQGSYNEQFF.

The rearrangement joins TRBV11-3 to TRBJ2-3; unclear D gene. The V end was cut by 3 bases, the J end by 5 bases, with 3 bases between. Germline V gene sequence: CDR1 SGHNT, CDR2 YENEEA. CDR3 length: 11 amino acids. CDR3 DNA: TGTGCCAGCAGCTTGAAAGATACGCAGTATTTT. It specifies CASSLKDTQYF.

The chain recombines TRBV5-1 with TRBJ2-5; 8 positions agree with TRBD2. The CDR3 totals 20 residues. Germline-derived CDR1 and CDR2 are SGHRS and YFSETQ. J was trimmed by 0 bases and V by 4 bases; bases with no gene match: 20. CDR3 sequence: CASSRLAGGGTGTYQETQYF. CDR3 in DNA: TGCGCCAGCAGCCGGCTTGCGGGCGGGGGGACTGGAACGTACCAAGAGACCCAGTACTTC.

V gene TRBV18 combines with J gene TRBJ2-2; D remains unclear. This CDR3 contains 15 residues. The germline V gene encodes CDR1 KGHSH and CDR2 LQKENI. Trimming removed 3 bases from V and 5 bases from J, with 13 bases in between. The chain's CDR3 is CASSPRLGRTGELFF. CDR3 bases: TGTGCCAGCTCACCCCGACTCGGAAGGACCGGGGAGCTGTTTTTT. Supplemented by reference TRBV18 and TRBJ2-2, the full variable domain reads NAGVMQNPRHLVRRRGQEARLRCSPMKGHSHVYWYRQLPEEGLKFMVYLQKENIIDESGMPKERFSAEFPKEGPSILRIQQVVRGDSAAYFCASSPRLGRTGELFFGEGSRLTVL.

This rearrangement joins TRBV27 to TRBJ2-5, with D tentatively TRBD1 (7 bases). The CDR3 extends over 18 amino acids. Looked up from germline, CDR1 is MNHEY and CDR2 is SMNVEV (reference sequence). The V and J ends lost 3 bases and 2 bases respectively, with 22 bases between them. Written as DNA, the CDR3 is TGTGCCAGCAGTTTGACAAAGAAACCAGGGGGGAGGCAAGAGACCCAGTACTTC. As protein: CASSLTKKPGGRQETQYF.

This chain joins TRBV5-6 and TRBJ2-1; D gene ambiguous. Germline-derived CDR1 and CDR2 are SGHDT and YYEEEE. Trimming removed 6 bases from V and 7 bases from J, with 14 bases in between. The CDR3 length is 13 residues. The CDR3 DNA follows: TGTGCCAGCAACTCCAACGTAGGGAATGAGCAGTTCTTC. Protein: CASNSNVGNEQFF.

The V gene is TRBV27, the J gene TRBJ2-1, with 11 bases fitting TRBD2. Germline loops: CDR1 MNHEY, CDR2 SMNVEV (reference sequence). This CDR3 contains 17 residues. With V trimmed by 4 bases and J by 4 bases, 9 bases remained unmatched. The CDR3 region has the DNA TGTGCCAGCAGTTCCCTCGGGACTAGCGGAACATACAATGAGCAGTTCTTC. It translates to CASSSLGTSGTYNEQFF.

V usage is TRBV7-2 and J usage is TRBJ1-2; D may be TRBD1 (5 bases). Germline lookup yields CDR1 SGHTA and CDR2 FQGNSA. This CDR3 has 13 amino acids. V lost 2 bases and J lost 2, with 6 bases in between. Here the CDR3 DNA reads TGTGCCAGCAGCTTACCAGGGAACTATGGCTACACCTTC. It translates to CASSLPGNYGYTF.

The V and J genes are TRBV6-4 and TRBJ1-5, with TRBD1 matching over 9 bases. Per germline, CDR1 MRHNA and CDR2 SNTAGT. Trimming cost V 6 bases and J 1 base; bases outside gene matches: 7. This CDR3 comprises 16 residues. The CDR3 is CASRRQGQGSNQPQHF. CDR3 coding DNA: TGTGCCAGCAGAAGACAGGGACAGGGAAGCAATCAGCCCCAGCATTTT.

The DNA of the CDR3 is TGTGCCAGCAGCCGAGAAATAGGGGGAATTAGCACAGATACGCAGTATTTT. Translation gives CASSREIGGISTDTQYF. This chain links TRBV27 with TRBJ2-3; D is perhaps TRBD1 (6 bases). Trimming removed 6 bases at V and 0 bases at J, with 19 bases between. The CDR3 is 17 residues long. CDR1 is MNHEY and CDR2 is SMNVEV in the germline V gene (reference sequence).

This chain joins TRBV7-3 and TRBJ1-1; the D is unclear. This CDR3 comprises 13 residues. Germline loops: CDR1 SGHTA, CDR2 FQGTGA. The V end was cut by 2 bases, the J end by 5 bases, with 9 bases between. CDR3 amino acids: CASSLGGETEAFF. As DNA, the CDR3 is TGTGCCAGCAGCTTAGGCGGGGAAACTGAAGCTTTCTTT.

The chain carries TRBV13 and TRBJ1-1; maybe TRBD1 (5 bases). The CDR3 has 15 residues. The germline CDR1 and CDR2 sequences are PRHDT and FYEKMQ (reference sequence). V was pared by 0 bases and J by 0 bases, with 8 bases between. CDR3 residues: CASSLGRGVNTEAFF. For the CDR3, the DNA is TGTGCCAGCAGCTTAGGCCGGGGGGTGAACACTGAAGCTTTCTTT.

V usage is TRBV5-1 and J usage is TRBJ1-5; D is uncertain. V dropped 5 bases and J dropped 4 bases, with 10 bases sitting between them. The CDR3 is made up of 13 amino acids. Germline V gene sequence: CDR1 SGHRS, CDR2 YFSETQ. The CDR3 bases are TGCGCCAGCAGTGGAACACCAAATCAGCCCCAGCATTTT. Protein product: CASSGTPNQPQHF.

There are a few counts of this clone. This chain uses TRBV30 with TRBJ1-6, with TRBD1 matching 7 bases. This CDR3 region has 16 residues. CDR1 is GTSNPN, CDR2 SVGIG, per germline (reference sequence). With 5 bases clipped from V and 8 bases from J, the junction kept 15 bases outside the gene matches. The CDR3 DNA is TGTGCCTGGCGGGAATTCCCCGGGACAGTCGATTCACCCCTCCACTTT. As protein: CAWREFPGTVDSPLHF.

The gene calls are TRBV6-5 and TRBJ1-2, with D unresolved. This CDR3 region has 14 residues. Germline CDR1 reads MNHEY; CDR2 reads SVGAGI. Trimming removed 0 bases at V and 0 bases at J, with 5 bases between. CDR3 DNA: TGTGCCAGCAGTTACTCGAGCGCTAACTATGGCTACACCTTC. Translating it yields CASSYSSANYGYTF.

The rearrangement joins TRBV6-1 to TRBJ1-5; TRBD1 aligns across 8 bases. The CDR3 totals 19 residues. The junction had 16 bases not matched to a gene; V was cut back by 4 bases and J by 2 bases. Germline CDR1 and CDR2: MNHNS and SASEGT. The CDR3 DNA sequence: TGTGCCAGCAGTGCCCGGTGGGGGACAGGAAAAAGTGGCAATCAGCCCCAGCATTTT. This translates into CASSARWGTGKSGNQPQHF.

The chain employs TRBV9 and TRBJ2-2; no clear D gene. In germline, CDR1 is SGDLS, CDR2 YYNGEE. This CDR3 is built from 14 residues. Trimming took 9 bases from V and 1 from J, leaving 13 bases between them. The CDR3 here is CATSLGMNTGELFF. The DNA of the CDR3 is TGTGCCACCTCCTTGGGGATGAACACCGGGGAGCTGTTTTTT.